The T cell receptor beta chain described here comes from a study of blood T cell repertoires in COVID-19. Study as a whole: Samples of COVID-19 (acute and convalescent) were obtained from the United States, Italy and Spain. From T cells, B-cell-depleted T cells, or PBMCs came the material, which was cDNA or gDNA.

In the authors' methods: Amplification of reference gene primers was used by the study to estimate nucleated cell counts. Profiled with immunoSEQ multiplex PCR; TCRdb holds only in-frame clones, not every one. The V and J calls and clone size were taken over from that table, and D and trimming were inferred from the DNA. Of 250,000 to 300,000 clones listed, approximately 90% are singletons. The trim removed 2 bases at V and 6 bases at J, leaving 6 bases unmatched. The V gene's germline CDR1 is MDHEN and CDR2 SYDVKM. CDR3 length: 15 amino acids. The source material was peripheral blood. The V gene is TRBV28, the J gene TRBJ1-5; 8 bases are shared with TRBD1. The TCR sequence derives from a woman in her forties or fifties who had recovered from COVID-19. The CDR3 loop reads CASSLDRGLGQPQHF. The CDR3 region has the DNA TGTGCCAGCAGTTTAGACAGGGGCTTGGGTCAGCCCCAGCATTTT.